This T cell receptor beta chain emerged from a study of blood T cell repertoires in COVID-19. Study summary: Acute and convalescent COVID-19 specimens originated in the United States, Italy and Spain. The analysed material was cDNA or gDNA that came from T cells, B-cell-depleted T cells, or PBMCs.

How the authors handled the data: For nucleated cells, counts were estimated from reference gene primer amplification. Sequencing was performed with immunoSEQ multiplex PCR; in TCRdb, only in-frame clones are kept and a portion is missing. D and trimming come from the DNA, and the V and J calls and clone size come from that table. The data hold 110,000 to 150,000 clones, with approximately 86% observed a single time. The CDR3 runs 13 residues. Trimming at V came to 7 bases and at J to 7 bases, leaving 7 bases not matched to a gene. CDR1 and CDR2 (germline): MNHEY, SVGAGI. Sequences were obtained from peripheral blood. The J gene is TRBJ2-7, the V gene TRBV6-5; 10 nucleotides agree with TRBD2. The receptor was derived from a human donor in a cohort sampled during active COVID-19. The CDR3, as DNA: TGTGCCAGCACTCTACTAGCGGGATGGGAGCAGTACTTC. Translated: CASTLLAGWEQYF.